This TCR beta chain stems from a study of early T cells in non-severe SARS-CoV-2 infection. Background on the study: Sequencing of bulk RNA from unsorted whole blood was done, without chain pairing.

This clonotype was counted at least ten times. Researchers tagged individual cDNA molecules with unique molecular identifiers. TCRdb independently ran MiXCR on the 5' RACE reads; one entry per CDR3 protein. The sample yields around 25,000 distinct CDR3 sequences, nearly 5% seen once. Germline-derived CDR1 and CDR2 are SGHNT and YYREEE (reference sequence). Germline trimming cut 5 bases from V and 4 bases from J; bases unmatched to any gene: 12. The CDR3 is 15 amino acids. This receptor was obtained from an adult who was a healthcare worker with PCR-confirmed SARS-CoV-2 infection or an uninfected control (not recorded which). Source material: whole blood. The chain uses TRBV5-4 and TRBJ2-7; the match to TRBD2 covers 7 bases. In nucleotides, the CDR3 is TGTGCCAGCAGGGGGGGGACTCAGGGATCGTACGAGCAGTACTTC. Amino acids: CASRGGTQGSYEQYF. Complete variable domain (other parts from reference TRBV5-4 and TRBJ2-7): ETGVTQSPTHLIKTRGQQVTLRCSSQSGHNTVSWYQQALGQGPQFIFQYYREEENGRGNFPPRFSGLQFPNYSSELNVNALELDDSALYLCASRGGTQGSYEQYFGPGTRLTVT.